The 12 T cell receptor beta chains below come from one sample, sequenced in a study of T cell responses to AZD1222 COVID-19 vaccine. Produced via immunoSEQ multiplex PCR; TCRdb's table is partial and in-frame only. The sample carries tens of thousands of clones, around 92% recorded once. The sample was peripheral blood, taken on day 0 of AZD1222 vaccination. The receptors derive from an adult in good health.

The rearrangement joins TRBV28 to TRBJ1-5; D is undetermined. V lost 6 bases to trimming and J lost 0 bases, with 15 bases between them. CDR1 is MDHEN, CDR2 SYDVKM, per germline. This CDR3 is 16 amino acids long. The CDR3 loop reads CASRGTPAYSNQPQHF. CDR3 bases: TGTGCCAGCAGGGGAACACCAGCATATAGCAATCAGCCCCAGCATTTT.

V usage is TRBV5-8 and J usage is TRBJ2-1, with D unresolved. CDR1 is SGHTS, CDR2 YDEGEE, per germline. V shed 2 bases and J shed 6 bases, with 6 bases lying between them. The CDR3 length is 12 residues. CDR3 loop: CASSFAGNEQFF. DNA for the CDR3: TGTGCCAGCAGCTTTGCCGGCAATGAGCAGTTCTTC.

The V gene is TRBV27, the J gene TRBJ2-1; 9 nucleotides match TRBD2. After removal of 2 bases from V and 1 base from J, the junction contained 12 bases not matched to a gene. The CDR3 has 19 amino acids. Germline assignment: CDR1 MNHEY and CDR2 SMNVEV (reference sequence). CDR3 bases: TGTGCCAGCAGTTTAAGCTCCCTCTTGACTAGCGGATCCTACAATGAGCAGTTCTTC. Its protein is CASSLSSLLTSGSYNEQFF.

V is TRBV28 and J is TRBJ1-3; no reliable D call. This CDR3 spans 14 amino acids. CDR1 is MDHEN, CDR2 SYDVKM, per germline. V shed 3 bases and J shed 0 bases, with 6 bases lying between them. This chain's CDR3 is CASSFVSSGNTIYF. CDR3 coding DNA: TGTGCCAGCAGTTTCGTTAGCTCTGGAAACACCATATATTTT.

The genes are TRBV28 and TRBJ1-5; D not certain. V was pared by 4 bases and J by 5 bases, with 18 bases between. The germline CDR1 and CDR2 sequences are MDHEN and SYDVKM. This CDR3 is built from 16 residues. The CDR3 coding sequence is TGTGCCAGCAGTTCCTCCACCCTGAAGGGATATCAGCCCCAGCATTTT. This translates into CASSSSTLKGYQPQHF.

The rearrangement uses TRBV28 and TRBJ1-2, with TRBD1 identical over 7 bases. The J segment lost 8 bases and the V segment lost 9 bases, leaving 6 bases of the junction unmatched. The CDR3 is 11 residues long. Germline V gives CDR1 MDHEN, CDR2 SYDVKM. The CDR3 DNA is TGTGCCAGTGCAGGAGGGGGCGGCTACACCTTC. As protein: CASAGGGGYTF.

The rearrangement joins TRBV4-3 to TRBJ2-5; 8 bases map to TRBD2. Germline V gene data show CDR1 as LGHNA and CDR2 as YSLEER. V gave up 0 bases and J gave up 2 bases; unmatched junction bases: 5. This CDR3 contains 16 residues. The DNA of the CDR3 is TGCGCCAGCAGCCAAGACGGTAGCGGGAAGCAAGAGACCCAGTACTTC. Protein: CASSQDGSGKQETQYF.

This CDR3 reads CSGRTSATDTQYF. CDR3 sequence (DNA): TGCAGCGGAAGGACTAGCGCCACAGATACGCAGTATTTT. The J gene is TRBJ2-3, the V gene TRBV29-1; 9 bases are a match to TRBD2. The V gene's germline CDR1 is SQVTM and CDR2 ANQGSEA. V was clipped by 7 bases and J by 2 bases; unmatched bases: 4. The CDR3 has 13 residues.

This clone has more than one count but fewer than ten. CDR3 sequence reads: CASSLSRLGQFF. The CDR3 DNA reads as TGTGCCAGCAGTCTTAGTAGGTTAGGGCAGTTCTTC. V gene TRBV2 combines with J gene TRBJ2-1; the D is unclear. CDR3 size: 12 residues. V gave up 5 bases and J gave up 12 bases, with 14 bases separating them. CDR1 and CDR2 (germline): SNHLY, FYNNEI. Full variable domain (remainder filled in from reference TRBV2 and TRBJ2-1): EPEVTQTPSHQVTQMGQEVILRCVPISNHLYFYWYRQILGQKVEFLVSFYNNEISEKSEIFDDQFSVERPDGSNFTLKIRSTKLEDSAMYFCASSLSRLGQFFGPGTRLTVL.

This rearrangement joins TRBV7-9 to TRBJ2-5; 13 bases align to TRBD2. The CDR3 sequence is 17 residues long. V lost 5 bases and J lost 6; bases outside the gene matches: 12. CDR1 is SEHNR, CDR2 FQNEAQ, per germline (reference sequence). Here the CDR3 reads CASSPITGLAGVKTQYF. The CDR3 DNA follows: TGTGCCAGCAGCCCGATCACCGGACTAGCGGGAGTAAAGACCCAGTACTTC.

The chain combines TRBV3-1 (or the pseudogene TRBV3-2) with TRBJ1-6; D gene ambiguous. CDR1 is LGHDT and CDR2 is YNNKEL in the germline V gene (reference sequence). The V and J ends lost 1 base and 14 bases respectively, with 12 bases between them. This CDR3 is built from 13 residues. The CDR3 here is CASSQGFFLTLHF. Written as DNA, the CDR3 is TGTGCCAGCAGCCAAGGGTTTTTCCTCACCCTCCACTTT.

The rearrangement links TRBV2 to TRBJ1-2; weak D call: TRBD1 (5 bases). With 1 base removed from V and 8 bases from J, the gap between germline ends came to 14 bases. Germline V lookup: CDR1 SNHLY, CDR2 FYNNEI. This CDR3 region has 14 residues. The chain's CDR3 is CASSEDLGPDGYTF. CDR3 DNA sequence: TGTGCCAGCAGTGAAGATCTGGGACCGGACGGCTACACCTTC.